Below are 13 T cell receptor beta chains sequenced from a single sample in a study of graft-versus-host responses after intestinal transplantation. The data were produced by immunoSEQ multiplex PCR, yet TCRdb's version contains in-frame clones alone and is incomplete. The data hold tens of thousands of clones, with approximately 92% observed a single time. Their cognate antigens are unknown. The sample in question was unstimulated CD8+ T cells sorted from spleen or lymph node cells, obtained before intestinal transplant. Receptors originate from a human donor who received an intestinal transplant.

This clone was counted a single time. The chain combines TRBV5-5 with TRBJ1-2; D is possibly TRBD1 (5 bases). CDR3 size: 14 residues. V was shortened by 1 base and J by 8 bases, with 15 bases between the two germline ends. Per germline, CDR1 SGHKS and CDR2 YYEKEE (reference sequence). As DNA, the CDR3 is TGTGCCAGCAGCTTGACAATGGGGGGGTTCGGCTACACCTTC. Amino acids: CASSLTMGGFGYTF.

The CDR3 coding sequence is TGTGCCAGCAGCTCCCAGGTTGAAGCAGAAGCTTTCTTT. This encodes CASSSQVEAEAFF. This chain links TRBV4-2 with TRBJ1-1; D remains ambiguous. Trimming took off 5 bases at V and 8 bases at J, with 15 bases between the two ends. CDR3 length: 13 residues. The V gene's germline CDR1 is LGHNA and CDR2 YNFKEQ.

This chain joins TRBV5-1 and TRBJ1-1; 7 bases fit TRBD1. Germline V gives CDR1 SGHRS, CDR2 YFSETQ. Trimming at V came to 9 bases and at J to 5 bases, leaving 10 bases not matched to a gene. The CDR3 sequence is 13 residues long. In nucleotides, the CDR3 is TGCGCCAACCTAAACAGGGGCAGAACTGAAGCTTTCTTT. Translation gives CANLNRGRTEAFF.

This chain joins TRBV28 and TRBJ2-7; tentatively, D is TRBD1 (5 bases). CDR1 and CDR2 from the germline V gene are MDHEN and SYDVKM. V was trimmed by 6 bases and J by 0 bases, leaving 12 bases between them. This CDR3 has 14 amino acids. The CDR3 region has the DNA TGTGCCAGCAGCCTAGTAGGGGACTCCTACGAGCAGTACTTC. Translating gives CASSLVGDSYEQYF.

This clone was recorded only once. The rearrangement joins TRBV6-6 to TRBJ2-2, with D maybe TRBD1 (6 bases). This CDR3 comprises 16 residues. V was pared by 5 bases and J by 0 bases, with 13 bases between. Per the germline V gene, CDR1 is MNHNY and CDR2 is SVGAGI (reference sequence). This CDR3 reads CASSRPGHTNTGELFF. As DNA, the CDR3 is TGTGCCAGCAGTAGACCGGGACATACGAACACCGGGGAGCTGTTTTTT.

This chain joins TRBV6-5 and TRBJ2-1, with D uncertain. CDR1 is MNHEY and CDR2 is SVGAGI in the germline V gene. The ends were cut back, 4 bases at V and 0 bases at J, with 10 bases in the middle. The length of the CDR3 is 15 residues. The chain's CDR3 is CASSFLLSSYNEQFF. The CDR3 coding sequence is TGTGCCAGCAGTTTTCTTCTATCCTCCTACAATGAGCAGTTCTTC.

The chain employs TRBV29-1 and TRBJ2-5; tentative D call: TRBD1 (5 bases). Germline-derived CDR1 and CDR2 are SQVTM and ANQGSEA. With 2 bases removed from V and 2 bases from J, the gap between germline ends came to 9 bases. The CDR3 length is 13 residues. The CDR3 bases are TGCAGCGTTGAAAAGACAGCACAAGAGACCCAGTACTTC. The encoded protein is CSVEKTAQETQYF.

V and J are TRBV15 and TRBJ1-1, with D possibly matching TRBD1 (6 bases). The length of the CDR3 is 13 residues. V was clipped by 7 bases and J by 0 bases, with 9 bases between them. Germline V gene lookup returns CDR1 LNHNV and CDR2 YYDKDF (reference sequence). The CDR3 loop is CATNDRLNTEAFF. DNA of the CDR3: TGTGCCACCAACGACAGGTTGAACACTGAAGCTTTCTTT. The variable domain in full, completed from reference TRBV15 and TRBJ1-1, reads DAMVIQNPRYQVTQFGKPVTLSCSQTLNHNVMYWYQQKSSQAPKLLFHYYDKDFNNEADTPDNFQSRRPNTSFCFLDIRSPGLGDTAMYLCATNDRLNTEAFFGQGTRLTVV.

The J gene is TRBJ2-2, the V gene TRBV7-6, with D tentatively TRBD2 (7 bases). The V end lost 5 bases, the J end lost 2 bases, and 18 bases lay between the germline ends. Germline assignment: CDR1 SGHVS and CDR2 FNYEAQ. The CDR3 loop spans 17 amino acids. CDR3 DNA: TGTGCCAGCAGCCGTCCGGGGGCGGGGGTAAACACCGGGGAGCTGTTTTTT. Translation: CASSRPGAGVNTGELFF.

The V and J genes are TRBV7-9 and TRBJ2-2; TRBD1 might be the D (5 bases). CDR1 and CDR2 from the germline V gene are SEHNR and FQNEAQ (reference sequence). The V end was cut by 0 bases, the J end by 6 bases, with 8 bases between. CDR3 size: 14 residues. CDR3 residues: CASSLALGAGELFF. CDR3 sequence (DNA): TGTGCCAGCAGCTTAGCTTTAGGGGCCGGGGAGCTGTTTTTT.

V gene TRBV5-1 combines with J gene TRBJ2-6, with TRBD1 identical over 8 bases. The CDR3 spans 18 residues. V was pared by 4 bases and J by 0 bases, with 9 bases of the junction left unmatched. CDR1 is SGHRS and CDR2 is YFSETQ in the germline V gene. CDR3 region: CASSGGQESLSGANVLTF. DNA for the CDR3: TGCGCCAGCAGCGGGGGACAGGAAAGCCTCTCTGGGGCCAACGTCCTGACTTTC.

Comment on this clone: Relative to the germline gene, one junction end is altered; a read error may explain this. The gene calls are TRBV7-8 and TRBJ2-1, with TRBD2 as a possible D gene (5 bases). Germline V gene sequence: CDR1 SGHVS, CDR2 FQNEAQ. The length of the CDR3 is 13 residues. The CDR3, as DNA: TGTGCCAGCAGCTTATCCCCCGGGAATGGGCAGTTCTTC. Amino acids: CASSLSPGNGQFF.

This chain connects TRBV7-6 to TRBJ2-3; possible D gene TRBD2, 5 bases. The CDR3 is made up of 16 amino acids. Per germline, CDR1 SGHVS and CDR2 FNYEAQ. Trimming pared 5 bases from V and 0 bases from J, leaving 15 bases between. In DNA, the CDR3 is TGTGCCAGCAGCAACGAGGGTAGAACTAGCACAGATACGCAGTATTTT. Translated: CASSNEGRTSTDTQYF.